Listed here are 11 T cell receptor beta chains from one sample, sequenced in a study of blood T cell repertoires in COVID-19. Assay: immunoSEQ multiplex PCR; the TCRdb copy retains only in-frame clones and omits some. The profile shows 110,000 or so clones, 88% of them singletons. The sequenced sample was peripheral blood. These receptors all come from a human donor in a cohort sampled during active COVID-19.

The chain recombines TRBV29-1 with TRBJ2-7; D is unresolved. The CDR3 consists of 13 residues. CDR1 and CDR2 (germline): SQVTM, ANQGSEA. The ends were cut back, 5 bases at V and 2 bases at J, with 13 bases in the middle. CDR3 region: CSVLSAGTYEQYF. For the CDR3, the DNA is TGCAGCGTTCTCTCAGCAGGCACCTACGAGCAGTACTTC.

This clone was counted between two and nine times. J is TRBJ1-6 and V is TRBV24-1; D is unresolved. The CDR3 consists of 20 residues. The V and J ends lost 1 base and 7 bases respectively, with 25 bases between them. CDR1 and CDR2 (germline): KGHDR, SFDVKD. CDR3 protein: CATSDLQVWGGQRANSPLHF. The DNA for the CDR3 is TGTGCCACCAGTGATTTACAAGTATGGGGAGGGCAGCGAGCAAATTCACCCCTCCACTTT.

J is TRBJ2-7 and V is TRBV18, with 7 positions matching TRBD1. The CDR3 contains 12 residues. CDR1 KGHSH and CDR2 LQKENI come from the germline V gene. Germline trimming cut 3 bases from V and 5 bases from J; bases unmatched to any gene: 1. CDR3 amino acids: CASSPTGHEQYF. CDR3 bases: TGTGCCAGCTCACCGACAGGGCACGAGCAGTACTTC.

The rearrangement uses TRBV28 and TRBJ1-2, with D possibly matching TRBD1 (6 bases). V was clipped by 6 bases and J by 4 bases, with 9 bases between them. The CDR3 spans 12 residues. Germline values: CDR1 MDHEN, CDR2 SYDVKM. The CDR3 here is CASRTGLYGYTF. CDR3 sequence (DNA): TGTGCCAGCAGAACAGGGCTCTATGGCTACACCTTC.

The chain has TRBV9 and TRBJ2-1; 8 bases map to TRBD1. The CDR3 length is 19 residues. CDR1 and CDR2 (germline): SGDLS, YYNGEE. The V and J ends lost 4 bases and 0 bases, in that order; junction bases with no gene match: 15. The CDR3 here is CASSYRDRRSSSSYNEQFF. The CDR3 coding sequence is TGTGCCAGCAGCTACCGGGACAGGCGTTCATCAAGCTCCTACAATGAGCAGTTCTTC.

The gene calls are TRBV27 and TRBJ2-7; a possible D gene is TRBD2 (5 bases). Germline CDR1 reads MNHEY; CDR2 reads SMNVEV (reference sequence). The CDR3 is 14 amino acids. V shed 5 bases and J shed 3 bases, with 14 bases lying between them. The CDR3 protein is CASSLIGDYYEQYF. DNA for the CDR3: TGTGCCAGCAGTCTGATCGGGGATTACTACGAGCAGTACTTC.

The chain couples TRBV2 to TRBJ1-1; TRBD1 is a possible D gene (5 bases). CDR3 length: 11 amino acids. Germline V gene data show CDR1 as SNHLY and CDR2 as FYNNEI. V lost 7 bases, J lost 8 bases, and 11 bases lay in between. The DNA of the CDR3 is TGTGCCAGCACCCCGCGGACAGAAGCTTTCTTT. Translated: CASTPRTEAFF.

The chain couples TRBV7-8 to TRBJ2-3, with unresolved D. The V gene lost 4 bases and the J gene lost 6 bases, with 14 bases spanning the gap. Germline values: CDR1 SGHVS, CDR2 FQNEAQ. The CDR3 is made up of 14 amino acids. The CDR3, as DNA: TGTGCCAGCAGCTGGCAGAGGCTCGGGGATACGCAGTATTTT. As protein: CASSWQRLGDTQYF. Together with reference TRBV7-8 and TRBJ2-3, the CDR3 gives the full variable domain: GAGVSQSPRYKVAKRGQDVALRCDPISGHVSLFWYQQALGQGPEFLTYFQNEAQLDKSGLPSDRFFAERPEGSVSTLKIQRTQQEDSAVYLCASSWQRLGDTQYFGPGTRLTVL.

The chain links TRBV5-1 to TRBJ1-3, with D uncertain. Trimming stripped 5 bases from V and 0 bases from J, with 6 bases between. Germline values: CDR1 SGHRS, CDR2 YFSETQ. The CDR3 consists of 13 residues. The CDR3 DNA sequence: TGCGCCAGCAGGGCCGACTCTGGAAACACCATATATTTT. This gives the protein CASRADSGNTIYF.

The chain has TRBV28 and TRBJ2-7; D perhaps matches TRBD1 (5 bases). The ends were cut back, 3 bases at V and 6 bases at J, with 12 bases in the middle. Germline CDR1 is MDHEN and CDR2 is SYDVKM. The CDR3 runs 13 residues. The CDR3 bases are TGTGCCAGCAGTTTCAGGGTCCCTCCCGAGCAGTACTTC. The encoded protein is CASSFRVPPEQYF.

The chain recombines TRBV27 with TRBJ2-7; TRBD1 aligns across 8 bases. The CDR3 covers 13 residues. The V gene end was trimmed by 3 bases and the J gene end by 3 bases; junction bases not matched to a gene: 1. Germline CDR1 MNHEY, CDR2 SMNVEV (reference sequence). For the CDR3, the DNA is TGTGCCAGCAGTTTTACAGGGGGCTACGAGCAGTACTTC. This gives the protein CASSFTGGYEQYF.